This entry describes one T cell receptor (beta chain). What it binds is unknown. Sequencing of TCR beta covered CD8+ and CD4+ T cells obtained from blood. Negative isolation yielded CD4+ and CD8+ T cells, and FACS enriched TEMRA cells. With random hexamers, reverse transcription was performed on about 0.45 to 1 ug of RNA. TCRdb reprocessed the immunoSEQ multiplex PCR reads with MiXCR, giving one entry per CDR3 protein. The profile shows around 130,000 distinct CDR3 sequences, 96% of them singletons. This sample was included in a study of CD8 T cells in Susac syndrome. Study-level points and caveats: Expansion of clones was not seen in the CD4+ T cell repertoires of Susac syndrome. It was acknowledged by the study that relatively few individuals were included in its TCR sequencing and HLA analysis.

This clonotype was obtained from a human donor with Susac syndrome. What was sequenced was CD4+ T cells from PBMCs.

Here the CDR3 DNA reads TGCAGCGTTGTTAGCCCCGGCGATGAGCAGTTCTTC. Protein: CSVVSPGDEQFF. The J gene is TRBJ2-1, the V gene TRBV29-1; D gene uncertain. Germline assignment: CDR1 SQVTM and CDR2 ANQGSEA. The CDR3 covers 12 residues. Between the trimmed V and J ends, which lost 4 bases and 8 bases, there was a span of 12 bases.